The TCR beta chain described here comes from a study of blood T cell repertoires in COVID-19. Study-level information: The origin of the acute and convalescent COVID-19 samples was the United States, Italy and Spain. Nucleic acid was either cDNA or gDNA, and it came from T cells, B-cell-depleted T cells, or PBMCs.

Per the authors' pipeline: From reference gene primer amplification, estimates of nucleated cell counts were derived. Some clones are missing from TCRdb's copy, which holds only in-frame ones; the method was immunoSEQ multiplex PCR. The V and J calls and the clone size are those of that table, but D and trimming were determined from the DNA. The data hold 100,000 or so clones, with approximately 75% observed a single time. Losses at the gene ends were 2 bases for V and 3 bases for J; bases not matched to a gene: 8. The CDR3 totals 16 residues. The germline V gene encodes CDR1 GTSNPN and CDR2 SVGIG (reference sequence).

The chain joins TRBV30 to TRBJ2-5; TRBD2 matches 11 bases. This clonotype was sampled from a human donor in a cohort sampled during active COVID-19. The material sequenced was peripheral blood. CDR3 sequence: CAWSPSLTSGEETQYF. CDR3 nucleotides: TGTGCCTGGAGTCCATCCCTGACTAGCGGGGAAGAGACCCAGTACTTC.